What follows are 14 T cell receptor beta chains derived from one specimen sequenced in a study of cytomegalovirus exposure and HLA in healthy donors. PCR primers comprised 60 Vbeta and 13 Jbeta primers. Data came from immunoSEQ multiplex PCR; TCRdb stores just in-frame clones and leaves some out. The sample consists of some 97,000 clones, around 80% of them appearing once. Specimen: PBMCs. The receptors come from a female donor in good health and CMV-seropositive.

This clone was seen a single time. The sample holds other DNA sequences that translate to the same CDR3. The chain employs TRBV27 and TRBJ1-1; D gene uncertain. CDR1 is MNHEY and CDR2 is SMNVEV in the germline V gene (reference sequence). The CDR3 sequence is 13 residues long. V was cut by 0 bases and J by 2 bases, with 4 bases left in between. CDR3 region: CASSLSANTEAFF. The CDR3 DNA follows: TGTGCCAGCAGTTTATCGGCTAACACTGAAGCTTTCTTT.

The chain joins TRBV7-9 to TRBJ1-4; D remains ambiguous. Germline V gives CDR1 SEHNR, CDR2 FQNEAQ (reference sequence). The length of the CDR3 is 13 residues. Trimming cost V 8 bases and J 10 bases, with 17 bases left between them. In DNA form, the CDR3 reads TGTGCCAGCTCCTCCGGTAGTATCGGAAAACTGTTTTTT. This encodes CASSSGSIGKLFF.

The chain uses TRBV4-1 and TRBJ1-1; 12 nucleotides agree with TRBD1. V lost 1 base, J lost 5 bases, and 11 bases stayed unmatched. CDR3 length: 18 amino acids. Germline V CDR1 and CDR2: MGHRA, YSYEKL. CDR3 protein: CASSQAGTGGIDLTEAFF. Written as DNA, the CDR3 is TGCGCCAGCAGCCAAGCCGGGACAGGGGGCATAGATTTGACTGAAGCTTTCTTT.

The chain couples TRBV7-9 to TRBJ1-2; no firm D call. V was trimmed by 1 base and J by 1 base, leaving 4 bases between them. Germline V gene sequence: CDR1 SEHNR, CDR2 FQNEAQ (reference sequence). CDR3 length: 13 amino acids. The CDR3 spells CASSLDNNYGYTF. The CDR3 DNA reads TGTGCCAGCAGCTTAGACAATAACTATGGCTACACCTTC.

This rearrangement joins TRBV15 to TRBJ2-2, with 7 bases identical to TRBD2. Germline V gives CDR1 LNHNV, CDR2 YYDKDF (reference sequence). CDR3 length: 16 amino acids. V was pared by 1 base and J by 5 bases, with 7 bases of the junction left unmatched. The CDR3 is CATSRGSRGGTGELFF. The CDR3 nucleotides read TGTGCCACCAGCAGAGGTTCGCGGGGAGGGACCGGGGAGCTGTTTTTT.

The J gene is TRBJ1-2, the V gene TRBV23-1; 10 bases fit TRBD1. TRBV23-1 is noted as an ORF with a role that remains uncertain. CDR3 length: 16 amino acids. With V trimmed by 6 bases and J by 5 bases, 12 bases remained unmatched. The CDR3, as DNA: TGCGCCAGCAGCCAAACTTGGACAGGGGGAGGGTATGGCTACACCTTC. Translating gives CASSQTWTGGGYGYTF.

This chain joins TRBV5-1 and TRBJ2-7, with TRBD2 as a possible D gene (6 bases). CDR1 and CDR2 from the germline V gene are SGHRS and YFSETQ. Trimming shortened V by 4 bases and J by 4 bases, and 18 bases separated the two germline ends. CDR3 size: 15 residues. Written as DNA, the CDR3 is TGCGCCAGCAGCCCCTCCGGAGCGGGCGGGTACGAGCAGTACTTC. Protein: CASSPSGAGGYEQYF.

CDR3 region: CASSIKEGRRTPFF. The CDR3 bases are TGTGCCAGTAGTATAAAGGAGGGGCGAAGGACACCTTTCTTT. This chain uses TRBV19 with TRBJ1-1; the D gene is possibly TRBD1 (5 bases). CDR1 is LNHDA and CDR2 is SQIVND in the germline V gene (reference sequence). CDR3 length: 14 residues. Trimming took 2 bases from V and 12 from J, leaving 19 bases between them.

The genes are TRBV6-4 and TRBJ1-6; no clear D. The V end lost 3 bases, the J end lost 8 bases, and 14 bases lay between the germline ends. The CDR3 is 15 residues long. The germline gives CDR1 MRHNA, CDR2 SNTAGT. As DNA, the CDR3 is TGTGCCAGCAGTGAAGCGGGAGGGTTCGATTCACCCCTCCACTTT. Translating gives CASSEAGGFDSPLHF.

This chain connects TRBV4-2 to TRBJ1-2; the match to TRBD1 covers 8 bases. Trimming cost V 0 bases and J 3 bases; bases outside gene matches: 6. This CDR3 is 16 amino acids long. From germline, CDR1 is LGHNA and CDR2 YNFKEQ. The CDR3 DNA is TGTGCCAGCAGCCAAGATAAGGCAGGGGGCCACTATGGCTACACCTTC. Translated: CASSQDKAGGHYGYTF.

This chain uses TRBV19 with TRBJ2-2; 7 nucleotides line up with TRBD2. The V gene end was trimmed by 6 bases and the J gene end by 0 bases; junction bases not matched to a gene: 4. Germline-derived CDR1 and CDR2 are LNHDA and SQIVND (reference sequence). This CDR3 spans 15 amino acids. In nucleotides, the CDR3 is TGTGCCAGTAGGGCTAGCGGTGCGAACACCGGGGAGCTGTTTTTT. Protein product: CASRASGANTGELFF.

Concerning this clone itself: The junction and the germline gene differ at one end; a read error may be behind it. This rearrangement joins TRBV7-9 to TRBJ2-6; D possibly corresponds to TRBD2 (6 bases). The CDR3 consists of 16 residues. Germline assignment: CDR1 SEHNR and CDR2 FQNEAQ (reference sequence). DNA for the CDR3: TGTGCCAGCAGCCACGGCCGGGACTCTGGGGCCAACGGCCTGACTTTC. It codes for CASSHGRDSGANGLTF.

This clone was seen only once. V gene TRBV29-1 combines with J gene TRBJ2-3, with D tentatively TRBD1 (6 bases). There are 15 residues in the CDR3. The ends were cut back, 7 bases at V and 0 bases at J, with 17 bases in the middle. Germline-derived CDR1 and CDR2 are SQVTM and ANQGSEA. CDR3 DNA: TGCAGCGCCCAAGAGGACAGAATTAGCACAGATACGCAGTATTTT. Its translation: CSAQEDRISTDTQYF.

The chain combines TRBV6-1 with TRBJ1-2; 7 bases are shared with TRBD1. This CDR3 is 15 amino acids long. V lost 2 bases, J lost 4 bases, and 7 bases stayed unmatched. Germline CDR1 reads MNHNS; CDR2 reads SASEGT. In nucleotides, the CDR3 is TGTGCCAGCAGTGAATGGGCAGGGGGTCCCTATGGCTACACCTTC. It is translated as CASSEWAGGPYGYTF.